A single sample is the source of the 27 T cell receptor beta chains below, sequenced in a study of monozygotic twins with inflammatory bowel disease. Following a re-call of the 5' RACE reads, TCRdb has one entry per CDR3 protein and lacks DNA. With 150,000 to 200,000 distinct CDR3 sequences in the sample, the ten largest clones hold approximately 7%. The sequenced sample consisted of blood. These receptors all come from a human donor with ulcerative colitis or Crohn's disease, or a healthy co-twin of an affected twin (not recorded which).

The CDR3 sequence is CASIKGQFGRSYNSPLHF. V and J are TRBV2 and TRBJ1-6; TCRdb indicates TRBD1, and absent DNA this call remains unverified. From germline, CDR1 is SNHLY and CDR2 FYNNEI. CDR3 length: 18 residues.

This rearrangement joins TRBV11-2 to TRBJ2-3; TCRdb indicates TRBD2, and absent DNA this call remains unverified. Germline V gene data show CDR1 as SGHAT and CDR2 as FQNNGV. The CDR3 is made up of 19 amino acids. CDR3 in amino acids: CASSLNPSLGLAGRGTQYF.

The CDR3 is CASSLGGRGSYNEQFF. The rearrangement uses TRBV7-2 and TRBJ2-1; as DNA is missing, the TRBD2 call by TCRdb cannot be tested. The CDR3 is made up of 16 amino acids. CDR1 and CDR2 (germline): SGHTA, FQGNSA.

The chain uses TRBV7-6 and TRBJ2-3; as DNA is missing, the TRBD1 call by TCRdb cannot be tested. This CDR3 spans 14 amino acids. Germline CDR1 and CDR2: SGHVS and FNYEAQ. CDR3 sequence reads: CASSRGRGTDTQYF.

The CDR3 here is CASSTPGQEERGYTF. The rearrangement uses TRBV5-1 and TRBJ1-2; TCRdb proposes TRBD1, but this gene call is untestable without DNA. The germline CDR1 and CDR2 sequences are SGHRS and YFSETQ. CDR3 length: 15 amino acids.

This sequence joins TRBV5-1 and TRBJ2-7. From germline, CDR1 is SGHRS and CDR2 YFSETQ. The CDR3 length is 11 residues. CDR3 in amino acids: CASSPLYEQYF.

This chain connects TRBV27 to TRBJ2-7; absent DNA, TCRdb's TRBD1 call cannot be checked. The CDR3 sequence is 14 residues long. CDR1 and CDR2 from the germline V gene are MNHEY and SMNVEV (reference sequence). The CDR3 sequence: CASTGTLSSYEQYF.

This CDR3 reads CASSLYTSGPYEQYF. The V call is TRBV25-1, the J call TRBJ2-7; TCRdb's assignment of TRBD2 cannot be checked, as there is no DNA. Germline CDR1 is MGHDK and CDR2 is SYGVNS. This CDR3 spans 15 amino acids.

J is TRBJ1-3 and V is TRBV30. The CDR3 has 12 residues. The germline V gene encodes CDR1 GTSNPN and CDR2 SVGIG (reference sequence). The CDR3 sequence: CAWITSGNTIYF.

The rearrangement uses TRBV28 and TRBJ1-5. The length of the CDR3 is 13 residues. Looked up from germline, CDR1 is MDHEN and CDR2 is SYDVKM. CDR3 protein: CASGPARNQPQHF.

V gene TRBV29-1 combines with J gene TRBJ1-1. CDR3 length: 14 amino acids. Germline CDR1 and CDR2: SQVTM and ANQGSEA. CDR3 protein: CSVDPEVMNTEAFF.

The CDR3 protein is CARDFPGNTQYF. This chain uses TRBV6-5 with TRBJ2-3. Germline V lookup: CDR1 MNHEY, CDR2 SVGAGI. The CDR3 contains 12 residues.

The V and J genes are TRBV20-1 and TRBJ2-3. CDR1 and CDR2 (germline): DFQATT, SNEGSKA (reference sequence). The CDR3 runs to 12 residues. CDR3 in amino acids: CSASPLADTQYF.

This sequence joins TRBV5-4 and TRBJ1-4; TCRdb outputs TRBD1, but without DNA this stays unchecked. Per the germline V gene, CDR1 is SGHNT and CDR2 is YYREEE (reference sequence). The CDR3 length is 13 residues. CDR3 region: CASSEPLNEKLFF.

V and J are TRBV5-1 and TRBJ1-4. CDR1 and CDR2 (germline): SGHRS, YFSETQ. This CDR3 has 13 residues. The CDR3 loop reads CASSPGTREKLFF.

V and J are TRBV18 and TRBJ1-1. Germline CDR1 KGHSH, CDR2 LQKENI. The CDR3 sequence is 13 residues long. CDR3 sequence reads: CASSPFENTEAFF. Supplemented by reference TRBV18 and TRBJ1-1, the full variable domain reads NAGVMQNPRHLVRRRGQEARLRCSPMKGHSHVYWYRQLPEEGLKFMVYLQKENIIDESGMPKERFSAEFPKEGPSILRIQQVVRGDSAAYFCASSPFENTEAFFGQGTRLTVV.

The rearrangement links TRBV11-2 to TRBJ1-3; TCRdb designates TRBD1, a call that cannot be tested without DNA. This CDR3 spans 15 amino acids. Germline values: CDR1 SGHAT, CDR2 FQNNGV. The CDR3 loop is CASSPGIRSGNTIYF.

This chain connects TRBV7-9 to TRBJ1-6. Germline CDR1 is SEHNR and CDR2 is FQNEAQ (reference sequence). The CDR3 sequence is 14 residues long. The CDR3 is CASSAGLSNSPLHF.

This chain connects TRBV30 to TRBJ1-4. CDR1 and CDR2 from the germline V gene are GTSNPN and SVGIG (reference sequence). This CDR3 contains 16 residues. Here the CDR3 reads CAWSAPRQRGGEKLFF.

The rearrangement joins TRBV6-5 to TRBJ2-1; TCRdb selects TRBD2, and the lack of DNA leaves this call unchecked. CDR1 and CDR2 from the germline V gene are MNHEY and SVGAGI. The CDR3 has 16 amino acids. CDR3: CASTHSWLAGGDEQFF.

This chain connects TRBV18 to TRBJ2-2. Germline V gives CDR1 KGHSH, CDR2 LQKENI. CDR3 size: 16 residues. The CDR3 region is CASSPGRPANTGELFF.

The rearrangement joins TRBV20-1 to TRBJ1-1; absent DNA, TCRdb's TRBD1 call cannot be checked. Germline V gives CDR1 DFQATT, CDR2 SNEGSKA (reference sequence). The CDR3 runs 15 residues. The chain's CDR3 is CSAEGTASLNTEAFF.

This chain connects TRBV10-3 to TRBJ2-1. The germline V gene has CDR1 ENHRY and CDR2 SYGVKD. The CDR3 has 14 residues. The CDR3 protein is CAIRETESYNEQFF.

V usage is TRBV29-1 and J usage is TRBJ2-3; TCRdb's D call of TRBD1 is untestable without DNA. From germline, CDR1 is SQVTM and CDR2 ANQGSEA. The CDR3 extends over 14 amino acids. The CDR3 sequence is CSVALTGTTDTQYF.

This chain joins TRBV18 and TRBJ2-1; TCRdb selects TRBD2, and the lack of DNA leaves this call unchecked. Germline V gene sequence: CDR1 KGHSH, CDR2 LQKENI. This CDR3 has 17 residues. The CDR3 protein is CASSPLGTSRSYNEQFF.

The V and J genes are TRBV29-1 and TRBJ2-7; as DNA is missing, the TRBD1 call by TCRdb cannot be tested. The CDR3 runs to 13 residues. Looked up from germline, CDR1 is SQVTM and CDR2 is ANQGSEA. The chain's CDR3 is CSGRGGSSYEQYF.

This chain joins TRBV6-5 and TRBJ2-3. The CDR3 totals 14 residues. Germline assignment: CDR1 MNHEY and CDR2 SVGAGI. CDR3 region: CASSYASATDTQYF.